This entry lists 30 T cell receptor beta chains sequenced from one sample in a study of cytomegalovirus exposure and HLA in healthy donors (dated by TCRdb to between 2016 and 2019). The method behind the library was the immunoSEQ multiplex PCR assay. TCRdb took over this immuneACCESS table, retaining in-frame rearrangements with V and J assigned. Such tables are incomplete; in checked studies, under half of the missing clones stem from an unresolved V gene, and the remainder is unexplained. Recorded for this sample are over 120,000 clones; 85% to 90% of them occurred a single time. 9% of the sample comes from the top ten. Sequencing input: PBMCs. The receptors shown here come from a young woman in good health and CMV-seropositive.

CDR3 sequence reads: CASTAGTGVSQPQHF. The CDR3 bases are TGTGCCAGCACCGCTGGGACAGGGGTAAGTCAGCCCCAGCATTTT. The V call is TRBV6-1, the J call TRBJ1-5; 10 bases line up with TRBD1. Germline CDR1 MNHNS, CDR2 SASEGT. The CDR3 runs to 15 residues. V dropped 7 bases and J dropped 6; count of bases not matched to a gene: 9.

V and J are TRBV10-1 and TRBJ1-3; D is unclear. CDR3 length: 14 residues. V was pared by 6 bases and J by 1 base, with 10 bases between. Germline assignment: CDR1 WNHNN and CDR2 SYGVQD (reference sequence). CDR3 nucleotides: TGCGCCAGCAGCACAGATAATTCTGGAAACACCATATATTTT. Protein: CASSTDNSGNTIYF.

This CDR3 is CASSQLGLYTDTQYF. In nucleotides, the CDR3 is TGCGCCAGCAGCCAGCTGGGACTATACACAGATACGCAGTATTTT. The rearrangement uses TRBV4-1 and TRBJ2-3; 7 bases line up with TRBD2. Trimming took 3 bases from V and 2 from J; bases not matched to a gene: 5. Germline V gene sequence: CDR1 MGHRA, CDR2 YSYEKL. The CDR3 is 15 amino acids.

This chain uses TRBV19 with TRBJ1-2; D remains unclear. The CDR3 is 13 amino acids. From germline, CDR1 is LNHDA and CDR2 SQIVND (reference sequence). Trimming left V 5 bases short and J 2 bases short, with 9 bases between. CDR3 amino acids: CASSSRVNYGYTF. For the CDR3, the DNA is TGTGCCAGTAGTTCCCGGGTCAACTATGGCTACACCTTC.

This clone was detected a few times. The chain recombines TRBV7-2 with TRBJ2-7; 8 bases agree with TRBD1. Germline lookup yields CDR1 SGHTA and CDR2 FQGNSA. The CDR3 covers 15 residues. The ends lost 4 bases at V and 3 bases at J; junction bases unmatched: 8. CDR3 in amino acids: CASSSDRGWNYEQYF. The CDR3 DNA reads TGTGCCAGCAGCTCCGACAGGGGATGGAACTACGAGCAGTACTTC.

The V and J genes are TRBV7-6 and TRBJ2-1, with D perhaps TRBD2 (6 bases). CDR3 length: 15 amino acids. V lost 1 base and J 4 bases, leaving 11 bases between the germline ends. Germline lookup yields CDR1 SGHVS and CDR2 FNYEAQ. The CDR3 DNA sequence: TGTGCCAGCAGCTTAGACGGGGGAGAATACAATGAGCAGTTCTTC. Its protein product is CASSLDGGEYNEQFF.

This clone has just one count. CDR3 amino acids: CASSVGGSYEQYF. The CDR3 DNA follows: TGTGCCAGCAGTGTCGGGGGCTCCTACGAGCAGTACTTC. The chain uses TRBV6-1 and TRBJ2-7; perhaps TRBD2 as D (6 bases). Germline values: CDR1 MNHNS, CDR2 SASEGT. Trimming took off 4 bases at V and 0 bases at J, with 7 bases between the two ends. The CDR3 length is 13 residues.

The chain joins TRBV28 to TRBJ2-7; the match to TRBD1 covers 9 bases. With V trimmed by 4 bases and J by 3 bases, 4 bases remained unmatched. This CDR3 region has 14 residues. Germline V gene lookup returns CDR1 MDHEN and CDR2 SYDVKM. CDR3 in amino acids: CASSYDRGFYEQYF. DNA of the CDR3: TGTGCCAGCAGTTACGACAGGGGGTTCTACGAGCAGTACTTC.

The V gene is TRBV9, the J gene TRBJ2-1, with 9 nucleotides matching TRBD2. The V and J ends lost 0 bases and 9 bases, in that order; junction bases with no gene match: 1. Per germline, CDR1 SGDLS and CDR2 YYNGEE. The CDR3 runs to 13 residues. CDR3 nucleotide sequence: TGTGCCAGCAGCGTAGGACTAGCGGTTGAGCAGTTCTTC. It is translated as CASSVGLAVEQFF.

V usage is TRBV10-3 and J usage is TRBJ2-2, with TRBD2 matching over 11 bases. Trimming at V came to 5 bases and at J to 1 base, leaving 6 bases not matched to a gene. Germline CDR1 reads ENHRY; CDR2 reads SYGVKD. The CDR3 length is 17 residues. The CDR3 protein is CAISSLGLAVNTGELFF. The CDR3 region has the DNA TGTGCCATCAGTTCCCTGGGACTAGCGGTGAACACCGGGGAGCTGTTTTTT.

The chain is built from TRBV29-1 and TRBJ2-7; no clear D. With 5 bases removed from V and 0 bases from J, the gap between germline ends came to 14 bases. Germline V gene data show CDR1 as SQVTM and CDR2 as ANQGSEA. This CDR3 has 14 amino acids. DNA of the CDR3: TGCAGCGTTTCCCCGGGTTTGAGCTCCTACGAGCAGTACTTC. It is translated as CSVSPGLSSYEQYF.

The count of this clone is one. The chain recombines TRBV11-2 with TRBJ1-2; D not certain. The CDR3 consists of 15 residues. Germline V gene lookup returns CDR1 SGHAT and CDR2 FQNNGV. Trimming stripped 1 base from V and 6 bases from J, with 15 bases between. CDR3 DNA sequence: TGTGCCAGCAGCTTAGGAGGCAGTGGAATCGATGGCTACACCTTC. Its protein product is CASSLGGSGIDGYTF. Together with reference TRBV11-2 and TRBJ1-2, the CDR3 gives the full variable domain: EAGVAQSPRYKIIEKRQSVAFWCNPISGHATLYWYQQILGQGPKLLIQFQNNGVVDDSQLPKDRFSAERLKGVDSTLKIQPAKLEDSAVYLCASSLGGSGIDGYTFGSGTRLTVV.

The rearrangement joins TRBV7-6 to TRBJ2-3; 16 nucleotides agree with TRBD2. The germline gives CDR1 SGHVS, CDR2 FNYEAQ. V was clipped by 4 bases and J by 3 bases; unmatched bases: 10. The CDR3 length is 19 residues. For the CDR3, the DNA is TGTGCCAGCAGCTCCTCCGGGACTAGCGGGGGGGCTTGGACAGATACGCAGTATTTT. Its protein product is CASSSSGTSGGAWTDTQYF.

This clone was observed a few times. The V call is TRBV6-5, the J call TRBJ1-1; D gene uncertain. The CDR3 has 12 amino acids. The ends were cut back, 2 bases at V and 9 bases at J, with 10 bases in the middle. Per the germline V gene, CDR1 is MNHEY and CDR2 is SVGAGI. CDR3 loop: CASSYPESQAFF. CDR3 sequence (DNA): TGTGCCAGCAGTTACCCGGAGTCACAAGCTTTCTTT.

The CDR3 coding sequence is TGTGCCAGCAGCGTAGAACCAGGGCCCTCTGGAAACACCATATATTTT. Its protein is CASSVEPGPSGNTIYF. V is TRBV9 and J is TRBJ1-3; D perhaps matches TRBD1 (5 bases). The length of the CDR3 is 16 residues. Trimming shortened V by 0 bases and J by 0 bases, and 10 bases separated the two germline ends. Germline CDR1 is SGDLS and CDR2 is YYNGEE.

The chain joins TRBV28 to TRBJ1-4; no definite D call. The germline gives CDR1 MDHEN, CDR2 SYDVKM. V lost 1 base and J 8 bases, leaving 11 bases between the germline ends. This CDR3 spans 14 amino acids. CDR3 nucleotide sequence: TGTGCCAGCAGTTTATTCCTTACTTTAGAAAAACTGTTTTTT. Protein sequence: CASSLFLTLEKLFF. Combining the CDR3 with reference TRBV28 and TRBJ1-4 gives the whole variable domain DVKVTQSSRYLVKRTGEKVFLECVQDMDHENMFWYRQDPGLGLRLIYFSYDVKMKEKGDIPEGYSVSREKKERFSLILESASTNQTSMYLCASSLFLTLEKLFFGSGTQLSVL.

The chain combines TRBV7-2 with TRBJ1-6; the match to TRBD1 covers 9 bases. This CDR3 has 16 residues. The J segment lost 10 bases and the V segment lost 5 bases, leaving 12 bases of the junction unmatched. CDR1 and CDR2 (germline): SGHTA, FQGNSA. In nucleotides, the CDR3 is TGTGCCAGCAGCCCTACACCCGGGACAGGGTCATCACCCCTCCACTTT. Protein product: CASSPTPGTGSSPLHF.

J is TRBJ2-7 and V is TRBV6-5, with 7 bases lining up with TRBD1. Germline CDR1 and CDR2: MNHEY and SVGAGI. Germline trimming cut 6 bases from V and 6 bases from J; bases unmatched to any gene: 11. The CDR3 is 14 residues long. The CDR3 is CASSTPTGDVEQYF. CDR3 DNA sequence: TGTGCCAGCAGCACCCCCACAGGGGATGTCGAGCAGTACTTC.

The V gene is TRBV11-2, the J gene TRBJ2-3; TRBD2 might be the D (5 bases). Germline V lookup: CDR1 SGHAT, CDR2 FQNNGV. V gave up 3 bases and J gave up 6 bases, with 7 bases separating them. This CDR3 has 12 amino acids. CDR3 loop: CASSFSGDTQYF. Here the CDR3 DNA reads TGTGCCAGCAGCTTTTCGGGGGATACGCAGTATTTT. The whole variable domain, filled in from reference TRBV11-2 and TRBJ2-3, reads EAGVAQSPRYKIIEKRQSVAFWCNPISGHATLYWYQQILGQGPKLLIQFQNNGVVDDSQLPKDRFSAERLKGVDSTLKIQPAKLEDSAVYLCASSFSGDTQYFGPGTRLTVL.

Concerning this clone itself: No conserved phenylalanine or tryptophan ends this CDR3, so it is likely a read error. The DNA is omitted, as the CDR3 cannot be located on it reliably, and the CDR3 follows TCRdb's listing. The chain recombines TRBV6-1 with TRBJ2-7; the D segment call TRBD2 is taken from the table without a DNA check. With termini counted, the CDR3 has 13 amino acids. Germline V CDR1 and CDR2: MNHNS, SASEGT. This CDR3 is CASSEVLAGKHFS.

The chain couples TRBV30 to TRBJ1-4; the D is unclear. Germline CDR1 reads GTSNPN; CDR2 reads SVGIG (reference sequence). Trimming removed 0 bases at V and 0 bases at J, with 11 bases between. The CDR3 sequence is 16 residues long. CDR3 nucleotide sequence: TGTGCCTGGAGTGTAATACAGCTTGCAACTAATGAAAAACTGTTTTTT. Translating gives CAWSVIQLATNEKLFF.

The chain recombines TRBV7-9 with TRBJ1-3; D gene uncertain. Germline V gives CDR1 SEHNR, CDR2 FQNEAQ (reference sequence). The CDR3 has 14 amino acids. V dropped 7 bases and J dropped 1 base, with 11 bases sitting between them. CDR3 DNA: TGTGCCAGCACCGGCGGCGTTTCTGGAAACACCATATATTTT. Its translation: CASTGGVSGNTIYF.

The chain carries TRBV28 and TRBJ2-7, with D hard to call. Germline V lookup: CDR1 MDHEN, CDR2 SYDVKM. CDR3 length equals 12 residues. Trimming took 4 bases from V and 4 from J, leaving 8 bases between them. CDR3 DNA sequence: TGTGCCAGCAGTTCCGGTGTATACGAGCAGTACTTC. Amino acids: CASSSGVYEQYF.

V gene TRBV5-1 combines with J gene TRBJ1-2, with TRBD1 as a possible D gene (5 bases). The V end was cut by 3 bases, the J end by 10 bases, with 19 bases between. The CDR3 consists of 14 residues. The V gene's germline CDR1 is SGHRS and CDR2 YFSETQ. The CDR3 region has the DNA TGCGCCAGCAGCTCGTCTCGGGGGGAAGGATCCTACACCTTC. Protein product: CASSSSRGEGSYTF.

The rearrangement uses TRBV4-1 and TRBJ2-3, with 7 bases aligning to TRBD2. The junction had 6 bases not matched to a gene; V was cut back by 3 bases and J by 3 bases. CDR3 size: 15 residues. The germline gives CDR1 MGHRA, CDR2 YSYEKL. In nucleotides, the CDR3 is TGCGCCAGCAGCCAGGGGGGGGGTAGAACAGATACGCAGTATTTT. This translates into CASSQGGGRTDTQYF.

CDR3 loop: CASGHRDDSYEQYF. In DNA, the CDR3 is TGTGCCAGCGGACACAGGGACGACTCCTACGAGCAGTACTTC. The chain links TRBV6-8 to TRBJ2-7; tentative D call: TRBD1 (6 bases). The germline V and J ends were trimmed by 8 bases and 0 bases, with 14 bases remaining between them. Per germline, CDR1 MNHGY and CDR2 SAAAGT. This CDR3 contains 14 residues.

The chain is built from TRBV5-1 and TRBJ1-1; D remains unclear. V was cut by 0 bases and J by 3 bases, with 3 bases left in between. In germline, CDR1 is SGHRS, CDR2 YFSETQ. This CDR3 is 12 amino acids long. The CDR3 here is CASSLGDTEAFF. CDR3 DNA sequence: TGCGCCAGCAGCTTGGGCGACACTGAAGCTTTCTTT.

This chain joins TRBV9 and TRBJ2-1; D gene ambiguous. V was cut by 4 bases and J by 3 bases, with 14 bases left in between. Germline lookup yields CDR1 SGDLS and CDR2 YYNGEE. The CDR3 is made up of 15 amino acids. The CDR3 nucleotides are TGTGCCAGCAGCCCCAGTGGTGGAGACTACAATGAGCAGTTCTTC. Encoded protein: CASSPSGGDYNEQFF.

The chain combines TRBV30 with TRBJ1-2; D not resolved. Germline V CDR1 and CDR2: GTSNPN, SVGIG (reference sequence). The CDR3 covers 13 residues. The germline V and J ends were trimmed by 1 base and 8 bases, with 14 bases remaining between them. CDR3 amino acids: CAWSDGRVGGYTF. The CDR3, as DNA: TGTGCCTGGAGTGATGGGAGGGTCGGAGGCTACACCTTC.

The genes are TRBV27 and TRBJ2-5; TRBD1 might be the D (5 bases). V lost 3 bases, J lost 2 bases, and 10 bases lay in between. Looked up from germline, CDR1 is MNHEY and CDR2 is SMNVEV (reference sequence). There are 14 residues in the CDR3. For the CDR3, the DNA is TGTGCCAGCAGTTTCAGGGTTTCTCAAGAGACCCAGTACTTC. Its translation: CASSFRVSQETQYF.